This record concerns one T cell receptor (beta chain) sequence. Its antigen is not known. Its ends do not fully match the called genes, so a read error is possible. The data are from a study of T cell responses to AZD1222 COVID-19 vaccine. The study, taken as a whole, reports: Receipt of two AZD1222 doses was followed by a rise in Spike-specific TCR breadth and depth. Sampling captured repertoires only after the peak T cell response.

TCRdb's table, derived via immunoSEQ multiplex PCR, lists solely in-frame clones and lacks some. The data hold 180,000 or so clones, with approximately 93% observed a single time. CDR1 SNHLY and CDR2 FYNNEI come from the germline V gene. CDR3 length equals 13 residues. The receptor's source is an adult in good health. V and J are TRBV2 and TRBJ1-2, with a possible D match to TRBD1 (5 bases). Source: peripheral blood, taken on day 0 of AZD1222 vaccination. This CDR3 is CASREDRLYGYTF. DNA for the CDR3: TGTGCCAGCAGAGAAGACAGACTCTATGGCTACACCTTC.